This T cell receptor beta chain was recovered during a study of shared clonotypes between healthy human individuals. Turning to the study itself: The study used three CD4 naive, three CD4 memory, two CD8 naive and one CD8 memory plate per donor. Findings and limits, study-wide: Exclusively blood specimens were collected; tissue repertoires likely differ.

The CDR3 is 14 amino acids. Trimming at V came to 3 bases and at J to 8 bases, leaving 6 bases not matched to a gene. The germline V gene has CDR1 SGHTA and CDR2 FQGNSA. A note on this clone: Its antigen is still unknown.

HIV-negative, healthy adults without recent acute infections or vaccinations were the donors. CD45RA+ naive and CD45RA-negative memory subsets were separated from CD4+ cells. The method was immunoSEQ multiplex PCR; TCRdb's version includes in-frame clones alone and lacks a portion of them. The sample records approximately 1.5 million clones, under 99% being singletons. V usage is TRBV7-2 and J usage is TRBJ2-1, with 8 bases aligning to TRBD2. The source is a man aged 25 to 40 in good health. Sequencing was carried out using naive CD4+ T cells sorted from blood. Documented subset: CD45RA+ positively selected. The DNA for the CDR3 is TGTGCCAGCAGCTTCGGGACTAGAATGGATGAGCAGTTCTTC. Translated: CASSFGTRMDEQFF.